The rows below give T cell receptor beta chains drawn from one sample of a study of blood T cell repertoires in COVID-19. Using immunoSEQ multiplex PCR, the repertoire was profiled, and TCRdb retains in-frame clones only, with some absent. The table has 200,000 to 250,000 clones, about 88% seen once. The specimen sequenced was peripheral blood. The receptors were gathered from a middle-aged woman who had recovered from COVID-19. Each CDR3 is given with its conserved first and last residue. A D gene is named only where the DNA matches it firmly. Clone size is shown for a subset of rows, as once, few, many or a class of expanded clone.

TRBD1	TRBV27	NA	TRBJ2-2	CASSRDRGTGELFF	TGTGCCAGCAGTCGGGACAGGGGCACCGGGGAGCTGTTTTTT
TRBD2	TRBV9	NA	TRBJ2-5	CASSHGGQETQYF	TGTGCCAGCAGCCACGGGGGGCAAGAGACCCAGTACTTC
TRBD1	TRBV3-1/TRBV3-2	NA	TRBJ2-1	CASSHPTGFSYNEQFF	TGTGCCAGCAGCCACCCGACAGGGTTCTCCTACAATGAGCAGTTCTTC
NA	TRBV15	NA	TRBJ2-3	CATSRVPRNDPDTQYF	TGTGCCACCAGCAGAGTGCCCAGGAACGACCCAGATACGCAGTATTTT
TRBD1	TRBV19	NA	TRBJ1-4	CASSIGAGGRNEKLFF	TGTGCCAGTAGTATTGGGGCAGGGGGTAGGAATGAAAAACTGTTTTTT
NA	TRBV3-1/TRBV3-2	NA	TRBJ2-7	CASSQDPTTYEQYF	TGTGCCAGCAGCCAAGACCCGACTACTTACGAGCAGTACTTC
NA	TRBV19	NA	TRBJ1-2	CASSISSTNYGYTF	TGTGCCAGTAGTATCAGTTCCACTAACTATGGCTACACCTTC
TRBD2	TRBV6-5	NA	TRBJ2-7	CASSRTSGSYEQYF	TGTGCCAGCAGTCGGACTAGCGGGAGCTACGAGCAGTACTTC
NA	TRBV5-4	NA	TRBJ2-1	CASSLATTITYNEQFF	TGTGCCAGCAGCTTGGCGACTACGATTACCTACAATGAGCAGTTCTTC
TRBD2	TRBV11-2	NA	TRBJ2-5	CASSLEGGRGETQYF	TGTGCCAGCAGCTTAGAAGGCGGGAGGGGGGAGACCCAGTACTTC
TRBD1	TRBV11-2	once	TRBJ2-7	CASSRTGTGGSYEQYF	TGTGCCAGCAGCCGCACTGGGACAGGGGGGTCCTACGAGCAGTACTTC
TRBD2	TRBV7-2	NA	TRBJ2-5	CASSGTSGRAVETQYF	TGTGCCAGCAGCGGGACTAGCGGGAGGGCGGTGGAGACCCAGTACTTC
NA	TRBV5-4	once	TRBJ1-3	CASSLGRGQGGNTIYF	TGTGCCAGCAGCCTCGGGCGGGGCCAAGGGGGAAACACCATATATTTT
TRBD1	TRBV5-1	NA	TRBJ2-7	CASSPGQGAYEQYF	TGCGCCAGCAGCCCGGGACAGGGGGCTTACGAGCAGTACTTC
NA	TRBV27	NA	TRBJ1-5	CASSLSRGIRNQPQHF	TGTGCCAGCAGTTTATCGCGGGGGATCCGCAATCAGCCCCAGCATTTT
TRBD1	TRBV7-2	NA	TRBJ1-6	CASSPTGGMIYNSPLHF	TGTGCCAGCAGCCCGACAGGGGGCATGATATATAATTCACCCCTCCACTTT
NA	TRBV29-1	NA	TRBJ1-1	CSVDRVGTEAFF	TGCAGCGTTGACAGGGTCGGGACTGAAGCTTTCTTT
NA	TRBV6-2/TRBV6-3	NA	TRBJ2-7	CASSLRRDSLRDEQYF	TGTGCCAGCAGTTTGCGAAGGGACTCCCTTAGGGACGAGCAGTACTTC
TRBD1	TRBV6-6	NA	TRBJ1-2	CASSRDPGQGNYGYTF	TGTGCCAGCAGTAGAGATCCGGGACAGGGGAACTATGGCTACACCTTC
TRBD2	TRBV19	NA	TRBJ2-2	CASSTGLAGGRGNTGELFF	TGTGCCAGTAGTACGGGACTAGCGGGGGGAAGGGGGAACACCGGGGAGCTGTTTTTT
NA	TRBV3-1/TRBV3-2	NA	TRBJ1-2	CASSPTGHPNYGYTF	TGTGCCAGCAGCCCAACGGGACACCCTAACTATGGCTACACCTTC
NA	TRBV30	NA	TRBJ2-7	CAWSRRGRDRSYEQYF	TGTGCCTGGAGTAGGAGGGGGCGGGACCGCTCCTACGAGCAGTACTTC
TRBD1	TRBV28	once	TRBJ1-4	CATRGQGQLFF	TGTGCCACCAGGGGACAGGGGCAACTGTTTTTT
TRBD2	TRBV10-1	NA	TRBJ2-3	CASSVSGGGMSDTQYF	TGCGCCAGCAGTGTATCGGGAGGGGGGATGTCAGATACGCAGTATTTT
NA	TRBV6-5	few	TRBJ2-6	CASSYSPGSGANVLTF	TGTGCCAGCAGTTACTCCCCAGGCTCTGGGGCCAACGTCCTGACTTTC
NA	TRBV6-5	once	TRBJ2-5	CASSYSLGAGEETQYF	TGTGCCAGCAGTTACTCTTTGGGGGCTGGGGAAGAGACCCAGTACTTC
NA	TRBV7-2	NA	TRBJ1-5	CASSLTGFSNQPQHF	TGTGCCAGCAGCTTAACAGGGTTCAGCAATCAGCCCCAGCATTTT
NA	TRBV7-8	NA	TRBJ1-5	CASTVDQGIQPQHF	TGTGCCAGCACCGTCGACCAGGGGATCCAGCCCCAGCATTTT
NA	TRBV4-2	NA	TRBJ1-1	CASSPMQGTLTEAFF	TGTGCCAGCAGCCCAATGCAGGGTACCCTCACTGAAGCTTTCTTT
TRBD2	TRBV7-9	few	TRBJ2-7	CASSPPQAGVWEQYF	TGTGCCAGCAGCCCCCCCCAAGCGGGGGTGTGGGAGCAGTACTTC
NA	TRBV4-1	NA	TRBJ1-5	CASSQDEGDQPQHF	TGCGCCAGCAGCCAAGATGAGGGGGATCAGCCCCAGCATTTT
TRBD1	TRBV28	NA	TRBJ2-5	CASSGGTGGRKETQYF	TGTGCCAGCAGCGGTGGGACAGGGGGCCGGAAAGAGACCCAGTACTTC
NA	TRBV5-4	NA	TRBJ2-2	CASSLVLTGELFF	TGTGCCAGCAGCTTGGTTTTAACCGGGGAGCTGTTTTTT
NA	TRBV5-1	NA	TRBJ2-7	CASSLEGVAYEQYF	TGCGCCAGCAGCTTGGAAGGGGTTGCCTACGAGCAGTACTTC
TRBD2	TRBV30	NA	TRBJ2-3	CAWSGLAGGTDTQYF	TGTGCCTGGAGTGGTTTAGCGGGGGGGACAGATACGCAGTATTTT
NA	TRBV5-6	NA	TRBJ2-7	CASSLVVRRGYEQYF	TGTGCCAGCAGCTTGGTCGTCAGACGAGGGTACGAGCAGTACTTC
TRBD1	TRBV6-5	NA	TRBJ2-4	CASSRQGGKNIQYF	TGTGCCAGCAGTCGACAGGGTGGCAAAAACATTCAGTACTTC
NA	TRBV19	NA	TRBJ2-2	CASSRRQLNTGELFF	TGTGCCAGTAGCCGGAGACAGCTGAACACCGGGGAGCTGTTTTTT
NA	TRBV5-1	NA	TRBJ2-2	CASSLQLGNTGELFF	TGCGCCAGCAGCCTACAACTAGGGAACACCGGGGAGCTGTTTTTT
NA	TRBV6-5	NA	TRBJ1-2	CASSRATDLYGYTF	TGTGCCAGCAGTCGAGCGACAGATCTCTATGGCTACACCTTC
NA	TRBV3-1/TRBV3-2	once	TRBJ2-4	CASSQGTAAKNIQYF	TGTGCCAGCAGCCAAGGAACAGCAGCCAAAAACATTCAGTACTTC
TRBD1	TRBV28	NA	TRBJ1-2	CASSSTIRDRSRGGYTF	TGTGCCAGCAGTTCTACAATCCGGGACAGAAGCCGGGGTGGCTACACCTTC
NA	TRBV4-3	few	TRBJ1-3	CASSPWPLSGNTIYF	TGCGCCAGCAGCCCGTGGCCCCTCTCTGGAAACACCATATATTTT
TRBD1	TRBV2	NA	TRBJ1-5	CASSKQGAINQPQHF	TGTGCCAGCAGTAAACAGGGGGCAATCAATCAGCCCCAGCATTTT
TRBD1	TRBV5-8	NA	TRBJ1-1	CASSWRDRVPSGDTEAFF	TGTGCCAGCAGCTGGAGAGACAGGGTCCCCTCTGGTGACACTGAAGCTTTCTTT
TRBD1	TRBV5-1	NA	TRBJ2-1	CASSLGQGYNEQFF	TGCGCCAGCAGCTTGGGACAGGGGTACAATGAGCAGTTCTTC
NA	TRBV12-2	NA	TRBJ2-1	CASRRIAGWGAVLIF	TGTGCAAGTCGCAGGATAGCGGGATGGGGAGCAGTTCTCATCTTC
NA	TRBV30	NA	TRBJ1-1	CAWSEQTNTEAFF	TGTGCCTGGAGTGAACAGACGAACACTGAAGCTTTCTTT
NA	TRBV19	NA	TRBJ2-7	CASSTGGTNYEQYF	TGTGCCAGTAGTACCGGGGGAACTAACTACGAGCAGTACTTC
NA	TRBV30	NA	TRBJ2-7	CAWSETRVGEQYF	TGTGCCTGGAGCGAAACTAGGGTGGGCGAGCAGTACTTC
TRBD1	TRBV7-9	NA	TRBJ2-1	CASSLGQGGFYEQFF	TGTGCCAGCAGCCTAGGACAGGGTGGTTTCTATGAGCAGTTCTTC
NA	TRBV18	few	TRBJ1-2	CASSPAGAVYGYTF	TGTGCCAGCTCACCAGCGGGGGCGGTCTATGGCTACACCTTC
TRBD1	TRBV19	NA	TRBJ1-2	CASSTRQGHYGYTF	TGTGCCAGTAGTACCCGACAGGGCCACTATGGCTACACCTTC
NA	TRBV21-1	NA	TRBJ1-2	CASSNGDRNYGYTF	TGTGCCAGTAGCAATGGGGACAGAAACTATGGCTACACCTTC
NA	TRBV28	NA	TRBJ1-3	CASSFTGSGNTIYF	TGTGCCAGCAGTTTTACGGGGTCAGGAAACACCATATATTTT
TRBD1	TRBV4-2	few	TRBJ1-5	CASSQEPQGLGQPQHF	TGTGCCAGCAGCCAGGAACCACAGGGGCTGGGTCAGCCCCAGCATTTT
TRBD1	TRBV2	NA	TRBJ2-2	CASRGQIFNTGELFF	TGTGCCAGCAGGGGACAGATTTTCAACACCGGGGAGCTGTTTTTT
TRBD1	TRBV11-2	NA	TRBJ1-6	CASSLDGQGNSPLHF	TGTGCCAGCAGCTTAGACGGACAGGGGAATTCACCCCTCCACTTT